The sequence of this T cell receptor beta chain was determined in a study of response to subunit inactivated influenza vaccine (dated 2018 in TCRdb). Notes on the research overall: To follow how T cells responded to a trivalent subunit inactivated influenza vaccine, the researchers relied on deep quantitative profiling of the T cell receptor repertoire. General conclusions and limits of the study: The authors suggested that each seasonal influenza vaccination may recruit only a limited number of new T cells.

The library was generated by RT-PCR. Instrument used: Illumina HiSeq 2500. TCRdb reprocessing: public reads trimmed at Q25 with fastp, clones called with MiXCR, in-frame beta chains kept. Every distinct CDR3 protein forms one entry, paired with its most common genes and DNA. The sample contains 540,000 or so distinct CDR3 sequences, under 15% of them found a single time. Approximately 14% of the sample belongs to the ten largest clones. The intended sense of this specimen's time point label: more than 40 days after influenza vaccine administration. Comments on this clonotype: Its antigen remains unidentified. There are no base qualities to consult, and no much larger clone falls within one base.

The TCR comes from a man aged 50-59 years who received an inactivated influenza vaccine. Donor details come from another sample of the same person, matched by shared clones. This specimen consisted of PBMCs from blood, obtained more than 35 days after vaccination.

The DNA sequence is as follows: TGCAGTGCTAGACCGGAGAACACTGAAGCTTTCTTT. Its translation reads: CSARPENTEAFF. The chain is encoded by TRBV20-1 joined to TRBJ1-1, with the D segment identity uncertain. CDR1 is given as DFQATT and CDR2 as SNEGSKA, both from the germline V gene (reference sequence). The CDR3 spans 12 residues, from the cysteine through the phenylalanine. The read is trimmed to its CDR3 DNA, 36 bases read in frame from base 1. V is reduced by 2 bases and J by 1 base, leaving a spacing of 5 bases between them.